Each of the 25 T cell receptor beta chains below was sequenced from the same sample in a study of regulatory T cells in long-lasting Graves disease. Time point described: newly diagnosed GD, antithyroid drugs for less than 3 months. TCR sequences were obtained from RNA taken from PBMCs. To make TCR beta libraries, researchers used iRepertoire HTBI primers and Arm-PCR of CDR3 regions. TCRdb re-called the multiplex PCR reads through MiXCR, storing one row per CDR3 protein. The sample shows about 430,000 distinct CDR3 sequences, approximately 15% of them seen only once. The same specimen was also included in a second study, on T cells in Graves' hyperthyroidism and ophthalmopathy.

The material was peripheral blood mononuclear cells (PBMCs), obtained at new diagnosis, from a patient treated with antithyroid drugs. The source is a woman in her forties with Graves disease.

The table lists this clonotype with many counts. V is TRBV27 and J is TRBJ1-5; D gene unclear. CDR3 length: 14 amino acids. The germline V gene encodes CDR1 MNHEY and CDR2 SMNVEV (reference sequence). V lost 1 base and J 0 bases, leaving 4 bases between the germline ends. CDR3 sequence: CASSLLGSNQPQHF. Here the CDR3 DNA reads TGTGCCAGCAGTTTATTGGGTAGCAATCAGCCCCAGCATTTT.

At least ten counts were recorded for this clonotype. The chain carries TRBV7-9 and TRBJ1-2; 10 nucleotides match TRBD1. J lost 7 bases, V lost 3 bases, and 8 bases had no gene match. The CDR3 totals 15 residues. The germline V gene has CDR1 SEHNR and CDR2 FQNEAQ (reference sequence). The CDR3, as DNA: TGTGCCAGCAGCTTGGGACAGGGGATAGAAGTTGGCTACACCTTC. Residues: CASSLGQGIEVGYTF.

The chain uses TRBV2 and TRBJ2-1; 8 bases align to TRBD2. Germline loops: CDR1 SNHLY, CDR2 FYNNEI. The CDR3 sequence is 12 residues long. J was trimmed by 8 bases and V by 8 bases; bases with no gene match: 5. CDR3 nucleotides: TGTGCCAGCGGGTCCGGGAGGGATGAGCAGTTCTTC. Translation: CASGSGRDEQFF.

The rearrangement links TRBV19 to TRBJ1-1; D ambiguous. CDR3 size: 13 residues. Germline V gene lookup returns CDR1 LNHDA and CDR2 SQIVND (reference sequence). Trimming removed 3 bases from V and 5 bases from J, with 10 bases in between. The CDR3 here is CASSITPVTEAFF. DNA of the CDR3: TGTGCCAGTAGTATTACACCTGTTACTGAAGCTTTCTTT.

This clonotype was counted ten times or more. This chain connects TRBV19 to TRBJ2-1, with 9 bases matching TRBD2. V dropped 3 bases and J dropped 7; count of bases not matched to a gene: 7. Germline lookup yields CDR1 LNHDA and CDR2 SQIVND (reference sequence). The CDR3 consists of 15 residues. The CDR3: CASSIVAGVSNEQFF. CDR3 in DNA: TGTGCCAGTAGTATTGTAGCGGGAGTGAGTAATGAGCAGTTCTTC.

This clonotype was detected only once. The chain links TRBV7-9 to TRBJ2-2, with TRBD2 matching over 9 bases. The CDR3 length is 16 residues. CDR1 SEHNR and CDR2 FQNEAQ come from the germline V gene (reference sequence). V dropped 5 bases and J dropped 4; count of bases not matched to a gene: 8. The CDR3 sequence: CASSVSGGRVTGELFF. In nucleotides, the CDR3 is TGTGCCAGCAGCGTTAGCGGGGGACGGGTCACCGGGGAGCTGTTTTTT.

This chain connects TRBV19 to TRBJ2-3; TRBD2 might be the D (6 bases). Germline-derived CDR1 and CDR2 are LNHDA and SQIVND (reference sequence). CDR3 length: 18 amino acids. The V gene lost 4 bases and the J gene lost 1 base, with 21 bases spanning the gap. CDR3 sequence: CASSTSRFSGPRTDTQYF. Written as DNA, the CDR3 is TGTGCCAGTAGTACTTCGCGGTTTAGCGGACCCCGCACAGATACGCAGTATTTT.

This clonotype appeared many times. This chain uses TRBV6-2 or TRBV6-3 with TRBJ1-2, with TRBD1 identical over 8 bases. Trimming removed 0 bases from V and 8 bases from J; junction bases left unmatched: 8. The CDR3 contains 15 residues. The germline V gene encodes CDR1 MNHEY and CDR2 SVGEGT. The CDR3 sequence: CASSYSKQGARGYTF. Here the CDR3 DNA reads TGTGCCAGCAGTTACTCGAAGCAGGGGGCGCGCGGCTACACCTTC.

The gene calls are TRBV6-2 or TRBV6-3 and TRBJ2-7; D possibly corresponds to TRBD2 (6 bases). Germline CDR1 and CDR2: MNHEY and SVGEGT. This CDR3 contains 16 residues. Trimming took 5 bases from V and 3 from J, leaving 20 bases between them. DNA of the CDR3: TGTGCCAGCAGTGTAGCGTCGGCTAGCGAGAACTACGAGCAGTACTTC. Translating gives CASSVASASENYEQYF.

The table lists this clonotype with many counts. This chain connects TRBV11-2 to TRBJ2-1; the D call may be TRBD1 or TRBD2 (7 bases each). The CDR3 contains 15 residues. Trimming left V 5 bases short and J 8 bases short, with 19 bases between. Germline CDR1 is SGHAT and CDR2 is FQNNGV. Written as DNA, the CDR3 is TGTGCCAGCAGCCCCCAGGGGGGGGGGGACCATGAGCAGTTCTTC. Its protein is CASSPQGGGDHEQFF. Full variable domain (remainder filled in from reference TRBV11-2 and TRBJ2-1): EAGVAQSPRYKIIEKRQSVAFWCNPISGHATLYWYQQILGQGPKLLIQFQNNGVVDDSQLPKDRFSAERLKGVDSTLKIQPAKLEDSAVYLCASSPQGGGDHEQFFGPGTRLTVL.

This clonotype was detected only a few times. The chain recombines TRBV4-1 with TRBJ2-3, with D perhaps TRBD2 (6 bases). This CDR3 spans 16 amino acids. The V gene's germline CDR1 is MGHRA and CDR2 YSYEKL. The ends were cut back, 3 bases at V and 4 bases at J, with 17 bases in the middle. The CDR3 here is CASSQSEPAGPDTQYF. In nucleotides, the CDR3 is TGCGCCAGCAGCCAGTCGGAGCCGGCGGGGCCAGATACGCAGTATTTT.

Only a few counts were recorded for this clonotype. The chain is built from TRBV6-1 and TRBJ2-1; D is unclear. The CDR3 extends over 16 amino acids. Trimming removed 0 bases at V and 2 bases at J, with 11 bases between. CDR1 is MNHNS and CDR2 is SASEGT in the germline V gene. The DNA of the CDR3 is TGTGCCAGCAGTGAAGCGCCCGGGTCCCCCTACAATGAGCAGTTCTTC. Amino acids: CASSEAPGSPYNEQFF.

This clonotype has at least ten counts. V gene TRBV15 combines with J gene TRBJ2-1; 12 positions match TRBD2. Germline-derived CDR1 and CDR2 are LNHNV and YYDKDF (reference sequence). Trimming took 0 bases from V and 8 from J; bases not matched to a gene: 14. This CDR3 has 19 residues. This CDR3 reads CATSREGLLTSGSLDEQFF. CDR3 nucleotides: TGTGCCACCAGCAGAGAAGGGCTCTTGACTAGCGGGAGTTTGGATGAGCAGTTCTTC. The whole variable domain, remainder taken from reference TRBV15 and TRBJ2-1, is DAMVIQNPRYQVTQFGKPVTLSCSQTLNHNVMYWYQQKSSQAPKLLFHYYDKDFNNEADTPDNFQSRRPNTSFCFLDIRSPGLGDTAMYLCATSREGLLTSGSLDEQFFGPGTRLTVL.

This clonotype turned up a few times. The chain joins TRBV9 to TRBJ2-1; no definite D call. V lost 3 bases to trimming and J lost 6 bases, with 13 bases between them. The CDR3 consists of 14 residues. Germline V gene lookup returns CDR1 SGDLS and CDR2 YYNGEE. The CDR3 protein is CASSATVGANEQFF. Written as DNA, the CDR3 is TGTGCCAGCAGCGCCACGGTGGGCGCCAATGAGCAGTTCTTC.

The V and J genes are TRBV18 and TRBJ1-1; D might be TRBD1 (5 bases). Per the germline V gene, CDR1 is KGHSH and CDR2 is LQKENI. CDR3 length: 16 amino acids. DNA for the CDR3: TGTGCGCGCTCACCCTCAGGGTTAGGCACTTCGACTGAAGCTTTCTTT. Translating gives CARSPSGLGTSTEAFF.

This clonotype was picked up many times. The chain carries TRBV12-3 or TRBV12-4 and TRBJ2-1; 8 nucleotides line up with TRBD2. The CDR3 loop spans 17 amino acids. The V and J ends lost 4 bases and 7 bases, in that order; junction bases with no gene match: 15. As DNA, the CDR3 is TGTGCCAGCAGTTCTACCGGGACTAGGGGGTCCAATAATGAGCAGTTCTTC. Its translation: CASSSTGTRGSNNEQFF.

This clonotype was seen many times. This rearrangement joins TRBV6-1 to TRBJ2-3, with D uncertain. Germline assignment: CDR1 MNHNS and CDR2 SASEGT. The CDR3 is 13 amino acids. Trimming removed 2 bases from V and 10 bases from J, with 13 bases in between. The CDR3 bases are TGTGCCAGCAGTGAACCCAACGGTCGCGCGCAGTATTTT. Protein: CASSEPNGRAQYF.

The gene calls are TRBV5-1 and TRBJ1-1; perhaps TRBD1 as D (6 bases). V lost 3 bases to trimming and J lost 3 bases, with 12 bases between them. The germline V gene has CDR1 SGHRS and CDR2 YFSETQ. The CDR3 extends over 14 amino acids. The CDR3 DNA reads TGCGCCAGCAGCTACAGGGTTTCGGACACTGAAGCTTTCTTT. Protein product: CASSYRVSDTEAFF.

The DNA for the CDR3 is TGTGCCAGCAGCGCGGGACTAGCGGGACTCAACGAGCAGTACTTC. Its protein product is CASSAGLAGLNEQYF. The genes are TRBV7-6 and TRBJ2-7, with 13 bases that match TRBD2. CDR3 length equals 15 residues. The J segment lost 5 bases and the V segment lost 5 bases, leaving 6 bases of the junction unmatched. Per germline, CDR1 SGHVS and CDR2 FNYEAQ.

Many counts were recorded for this clonotype. This sequence joins TRBV11-2 and TRBJ2-7; D may be TRBD1 (5 bases). The V gene's germline CDR1 is SGHAT and CDR2 FQNNGV. CDR3 length: 14 amino acids. Trimming removed 3 bases from V and 0 bases from J, with 9 bases in between. The CDR3 is CASSFLDSSYEQYF. In DNA, the CDR3 is TGTGCCAGCAGCTTCTTAGACAGCTCCTACGAGCAGTACTTC.

This clonotype was seen repeatedly, ten times or more. The chain has TRBV30 and TRBJ1-5, with unresolved D. Germline assignment: CDR1 GTSNPN and CDR2 SVGIG (reference sequence). Between the trimmed V and J ends, which lost 1 base and 0 bases, there was a span of 13 bases. The CDR3 sequence is 16 residues long. The CDR3 region is CAWSAPVTPSNQPQHF. The DNA of the CDR3 is TGTGCCTGGAGTGCTCCCGTGACACCTAGCAATCAGCCCCAGCATTTT.

Ten or more counts support this clonotype. CDR3 region: CSVSLGQVLAGAQYF. In DNA, the CDR3 is TGCAGCGTTTCCTTAGGACAGGTACTAGCGGGTGCGCAGTACTTC. This chain connects TRBV29-1 to TRBJ2-7, with 9 bases aligning to TRBD2. V trimming: 5 bases; J trimming: 9 bases; junction bases outside the gene matches: 17. CDR3 length: 15 amino acids. CDR1 is SQVTM and CDR2 is ANQGSEA in the germline V gene.

This clonotype has a count of ten or more. The V gene is TRBV7-2, the J gene TRBJ1-1; D is undetermined. The CDR3 runs to 13 residues. The germline CDR1 and CDR2 sequences are SGHTA and FQGNSA. V was clipped by 1 base and J by 7 bases, with 10 bases between them. The CDR3 spells CASSLEVGREAFF. The CDR3 DNA reads as TGTGCCAGCAGCTTAGAGGTAGGCCGTGAAGCTTTCTTT.

This clonotype was observed at least ten times. CDR3 DNA sequence: TGCAGTGCTATTTCTAGCGGAGATTTAGAAGAGACCCAGTACTTC. Translating gives CSAISSGDLEETQYF. The chain is built from TRBV20-1 and TRBJ2-5, with 7 bases aligning to TRBD2. The CDR3 spans 15 residues. The germline CDR1 and CDR2 sequences are DFQATT and SNEGSKA (reference sequence). After removal of 4 bases from V and 3 bases from J, the junction contained 11 bases not matched to a gene.

This clonotype was counted many times. The rearrangement links TRBV20-1 to TRBJ1-6; a possible D gene is TRBD1 (6 bases). Trimming removed 1 base from V and 2 bases from J, with 15 bases in between. The CDR3 contains 17 residues. Germline V gene data show CDR1 as DFQATT and CDR2 as SNEGSKA (reference sequence). The DNA of the CDR3 is TGCAGTGCTAGAGTACAGGGCCTTGTCCCCTATAATTCACCCCTCCACTTT. It yields the protein CSARVQGLVPYNSPLHF.